The 31 T cell receptor beta chains presented below share a single source sample, sequenced in a study of cytomegalovirus exposure and HLA in healthy donors. TCRdb's table, derived via immunoSEQ multiplex PCR, lists solely in-frame clones and lacks some. There are about 160,000 clones in the sample; about 96% occur only once, and about 0.89% lies in the top ten. Sequenced material: PBMCs. These receptors were collected from a young woman in good health and CMV-seronegative.

V usage is TRBV27 and J usage is TRBJ2-5; a weak D match, TRBD1 (6 bases). CDR1 and CDR2 (germline): MNHEY, SMNVEV (reference sequence). This CDR3 has 17 amino acids. V lost 4 bases and J 4 bases, leaving 22 bases between the germline ends. DNA for the CDR3: TGTGCCAGCAGTTCCCTACACACCCAACTACAGGGAGAGACCCAGTACTTC. Protein sequence: CASSSLHTQLQGETQYF.

This sequence joins TRBV18 and TRBJ1-2, with 7 bases identical to TRBD1. CDR3 length equals 15 residues. J lost 6 bases, V lost 4 bases, and 11 bases had no gene match. Germline V lookup: CDR1 KGHSH, CDR2 LQKENI. The DNA for the CDR3 is TGTGCCAGCTCACAGAGAACCGGGACAGAGAATGGCTACACCTTC. Its translation: CASSQRTGTENGYTF. Based on the CDR3 plus reference TRBV18 and TRBJ1-2, the full variable domain is NAGVMQNPRHLVRRRGQEARLRCSPMKGHSHVYWYRQLPEEGLKFMVYLQKENIIDESGMPKERFSAEFPKEGPSILRIQQVVRGDSAAYFCASSQRTGTENGYTFGSGTRLTVV.

This clone was recorded many times. The chain has TRBV27 and TRBJ1-4; 10 nucleotides agree with TRBD1. There are 19 residues in the CDR3. The V and J ends lost 7 bases and 1 base, in that order; junction bases with no gene match: 15. The germline gives CDR1 MNHEY, CDR2 SMNVEV (reference sequence). The CDR3 DNA sequence: TGTGCCAGCACCTCCTTAACAGACAGGGGGCTCGGAACTAATGAAAAACTGTTTTTT. Protein product: CASTSLTDRGLGTNEKLFF.

The chain's CDR3 is CASRITGGNSPLHF. The CDR3 DNA is TGTGCCAGTAGGATTACAGGGGGAAATTCACCCCTCCACTTT. This chain joins TRBV19 and TRBJ1-6; 8 nucleotides agree with TRBD1. V was pared by 6 bases and J by 7 bases, with 5 bases of the junction left unmatched. Germline lookup yields CDR1 LNHDA and CDR2 SQIVND (reference sequence). This CDR3 contains 14 residues.

The chain employs TRBV29-1 and TRBJ1-1, with 8 bases identical to TRBD1. Looked up from germline, CDR1 is SQVTM and CDR2 is ANQGSEA. The CDR3 consists of 12 residues. For the CDR3, the DNA is TGCAGGGCCGCAGGGGGCGGAACTGAAGCTTTCTTT. Translation: CRAAGGGTEAFF.

CDR3 in amino acids: CASSLTIGVQETQYF. In nucleotides, the CDR3 is TGTGCCAGCAGCTTAACTATAGGGGTACAAGAGACCCAGTACTTC. The genes are TRBV7-8 and TRBJ2-5, with D tentatively TRBD1 (5 bases). The CDR3 spans 15 residues. The germline CDR1 and CDR2 sequences are SGHVS and FQNEAQ. The ends were cut back, 2 bases at V and 2 bases at J, with 12 bases in the middle.

The chain combines TRBV2 with TRBJ2-1; maybe TRBD2 (5 bases). Germline CDR1 reads SNHLY; CDR2 reads FYNNEI. The CDR3 loop spans 13 amino acids. Trimming shortened V by 6 bases and J by 2 bases, and 8 bases separated the two germline ends. CDR3 DNA: TGTGCCAGCAGCGCCGGGGCCTACAATGAGCAGTTCTTC. Residues: CASSAGAYNEQFF.

The V gene is TRBV9, the J gene TRBJ2-1, with 11 bases fitting TRBD2. V was pared by 4 bases and J by 5 bases, with 14 bases of the junction left unmatched. Germline CDR1 is SGDLS and CDR2 is YYNGEE. The CDR3 is made up of 18 amino acids. Here the CDR3 reads CASSPHGPLAGGNNEQFF. The CDR3 coding sequence is TGTGCCAGCAGCCCCCATGGCCCTTTAGCGGGGGGGAACAATGAGCAGTTCTTC.

The chain carries TRBV7-3 and TRBJ2-2; D uncertain. Germline assignment: CDR1 SGHTA and CDR2 FQGTGA. The CDR3 length is 14 residues. Trimming took 4 bases from V and 4 from J, leaving 10 bases between them. The CDR3 DNA follows: TGTGCCAGCAGCTCCTGGGCTTTCACCGGGGAGCTGTTTTTT. Translated: CASSSWAFTGELFF.

This rearrangement joins TRBV2 to TRBJ2-3; a possible D gene is TRBD1 (6 bases). This CDR3 has 16 residues. V lost 3 bases and J lost 0, with 13 bases in between. The germline V gene encodes CDR1 SNHLY and CDR2 FYNNEI. The DNA of the CDR3 is TGTGCCAGCAGTGATGGGGGCCTTCTTAGCACAGATACGCAGTATTTT. Protein product: CASSDGGLLSTDTQYF. Variable domain in full (rest from reference TRBV2 and TRBJ2-3): EPEVTQTPSHQVTQMGQEVILRCVPISNHLYFYWYRQILGQKVEFLVSFYNNEISEKSEIFDDQFSVERPDGSNFTLKIRSTKLEDSAMYFCASSDGGLLSTDTQYFGPGTRLTVL.

This chain connects TRBV5-1 to TRBJ1-4, with 9 positions matching TRBD1. The CDR3 length is 14 residues. The V and J ends lost 6 bases and 8 bases, in that order; junction bases with no gene match: 8. CDR1 is SGHRS and CDR2 is YFSETQ in the germline V gene. Written as DNA, the CDR3 is TGCGCCAGCAACGACAGGGGGTCTGACGAAAAACTGTTTTTT. As protein: CASNDRGSDEKLFF.

The rearrangement links TRBV25-1 to TRBJ2-6; no definite D call. The germline V and J ends were trimmed by 2 bases and 3 bases, with 14 bases remaining between them. This CDR3 has 17 residues. Germline V gene data show CDR1 as MGHDK and CDR2 as SYGVNS. The CDR3 is CASSENYLSVGANVLTF. CDR3 coding DNA: TGTGCCAGCAGTGAAAACTATTTATCTGTTGGGGCCAACGTCCTGACTTTC.

The chain carries TRBV6-5 and TRBJ2-7, with 7 bases matching TRBD1. Losses at the gene ends were 8 bases for V and 1 base for J; bases not matched to a gene: 5. Germline loops: CDR1 MNHEY, CDR2 SVGAGI. The CDR3 contains 13 residues. The CDR3 spells CASDPGQSYEQYF. The CDR3 region has the DNA TGTGCCAGCGATCCGGGACAGTCCTACGAGCAGTACTTC.

This sequence joins TRBV18 and TRBJ2-7, with 9 nucleotides matching TRBD2. After removal of 4 bases from V and 7 bases from J, the junction contained 8 bases not matched to a gene. The CDR3 is made up of 14 amino acids. Germline V gene sequence: CDR1 KGHSH, CDR2 LQKENI. CDR3 loop: CASSLSSGVGEQYF. The CDR3 bases are TGTGCCAGCTCACTTTCTAGCGGGGTTGGGGAGCAGTACTTC.

The chain recombines TRBV19 with TRBJ2-4; maybe TRBD1 (7 bases). Trimming took off 5 bases at V and 8 bases at J, with 19 bases between the two ends. Germline V gene lookup returns CDR1 LNHDA and CDR2 SQIVND (reference sequence). This CDR3 comprises 15 residues. CDR3 region: CASSALGPGGYIQYF. CDR3 bases: TGTGCCAGTAGTGCACTCGGGCCAGGGGGGTACATTCAGTACTTC.

This clone was picked up a small number of times. The chain carries TRBV28 and TRBJ1-2; the match to TRBD1 covers 9 bases. V was pared by 4 bases and J by 6 bases, with 3 bases of the junction left unmatched. This CDR3 region has 13 residues. Germline CDR1 MDHEN, CDR2 SYDVKM. This chain's CDR3 is CASSSDRGDGYTF. The DNA for the CDR3 is TGTGCCAGCAGTTCGGACAGGGGTGATGGCTACACCTTC.

CDR3 region: CASSSGQMNTEAFF. The CDR3 bases are TGTGCCAGCAGCTCAGGACAGATGAACACTGAAGCTTTCTTT. V is TRBV7-9 and J is TRBJ1-1; the D gene is possibly TRBD1 (6 bases). The V gene's germline CDR1 is SEHNR and CDR2 FQNEAQ (reference sequence). The CDR3 length is 14 residues. Trimming left V 4 bases short and J 0 bases short, with 9 bases between.

The gene calls are TRBV5-1 and TRBJ2-1, with 10 bases aligning to TRBD2. CDR3 length: 15 residues. Germline V gene data show CDR1 as SGHRS and CDR2 as YFSETQ. Trimming cost V 4 bases and J 8 bases; bases outside gene matches: 9. The CDR3 reads CASSQAGTSAHEQFF. CDR3 sequence (DNA): TGCGCCAGCAGCCAGGCCGGGACTAGCGCCCATGAGCAGTTCTTC.

The rearrangement joins TRBV7-2 to TRBJ2-7; tentatively, D is TRBD2 (6 bases). V lost 6 bases and J 0 bases, leaving 21 bases between the germline ends. The CDR3 is made up of 17 amino acids. Germline values: CDR1 SGHTA, CDR2 FQGNSA. The CDR3 bases are TGTGCCAGCAGTCCGGGGGTCGGGGGTGTCACCTCCTACGAGCAGTACTTC. It translates to CASSPGVGGVTSYEQYF. The full variable domain, completed using reference TRBV7-2 and TRBJ2-7, is GAGVSQSPSNKVTEKGKDVELRCDPISGHTALYWYRQSLGQGLEFLIYFQGNSAPDKSGLPSDRFSAERTGGSVSTLTIQRTQQEDSAVYLCASSPGVGGVTSYEQYFGPGTRLTVT.

The chain joins TRBV5-1 to TRBJ2-5; possible D gene TRBD1, 6 bases. V gave up 2 bases and J gave up 1 base, with 15 bases separating them. The CDR3 runs to 16 residues. The germline gives CDR1 SGHRS, CDR2 YFSETQ. The CDR3 bases are TGCGCCAGCAGCTTTATTACGGGGACATCCCAAGAGACCCAGTACTTC. It translates to CASSFITGTSQETQYF.

The J gene is TRBJ2-7, the V gene TRBV11-2; a weak D match, TRBD1 (6 bases). The length of the CDR3 is 13 residues. The V and J ends lost 3 bases and 4 bases respectively, with 10 bases between them. CDR1 and CDR2 from the germline V gene are SGHAT and FQNNGV. Here the CDR3 reads CASSFGTSYEQYF. The CDR3 coding sequence is TGTGCCAGCAGCTTCGGGACATCTTACGAGCAGTACTTC.

The chain couples TRBV27 to TRBJ2-7; TRBD1 might be the D (5 bases). Trimming removed 2 bases at V and 4 bases at J, with 12 bases between. The V gene's germline CDR1 is MNHEY and CDR2 SMNVEV (reference sequence). This CDR3 is built from 14 residues. The CDR3 sequence is CASSLQGQGYEQYF. In nucleotides, the CDR3 is TGTGCCAGCAGTTTACAGGGTCAAGGTTACGAGCAGTACTTC.

This clone was picked up one time. The chain carries TRBV27 and TRBJ2-1; D might be TRBD1 (6 bases). In germline, CDR1 is MNHEY, CDR2 SMNVEV (reference sequence). The length of the CDR3 is 14 residues. Trimming removed 7 bases at V and 2 bases at J, with 12 bases between. Here the CDR3 DNA reads TGTGCCAGCACTCGGGACACGACCTACAATGAGCAGTTCTTC. It is translated as CASTRDTTYNEQFF.

This sequence joins TRBV5-1 and TRBJ1-5, with unresolved D. This CDR3 region has 14 residues. Germline V gene sequence: CDR1 SGHRS, CDR2 YFSETQ. V lost 0 bases, J lost 0 bases, and 4 bases lay in between. The CDR3 spells CASSLDGSNQPQHF. In DNA, the CDR3 is TGCGCCAGCAGCTTGGACGGTAGCAATCAGCCCCAGCATTTT.

The chain links TRBV7-9 to TRBJ1-6, with TRBD1 matching 7 bases. Germline V gives CDR1 SEHNR, CDR2 FQNEAQ (reference sequence). The CDR3 runs 15 residues. Unmatched junction bases numbered 7, after V lost 2 bases and J lost 9 bases. The CDR3 DNA follows: TGTGCCAGCAGCTTAACCGGGACAGTAGGTTCACCCCTCCACTTT. Its translation: CASSLTGTVGSPLHF.

V and J are TRBV2 and TRBJ2-7, with 8 positions matching TRBD2. This CDR3 spans 17 amino acids. Losses at the gene ends were 6 bases for V and 2 bases for J; bases not matched to a gene: 15. Germline loops: CDR1 SNHLY, CDR2 FYNNEI. The CDR3 sequence: CASRYPGRESSTYEQYF. CDR3 nucleotides: TGTGCCAGCAGATACCCCGGGAGGGAGTCCTCCACCTACGAGCAGTACTTC.

The chain links TRBV29-1 to TRBJ2-1; 10 bases are a match to TRBD1. V trimming: 6 bases; J trimming: 5 bases; junction bases outside the gene matches: 4. Germline assignment: CDR1 SQVTM and CDR2 ANQGSEA. The CDR3 is 13 residues long. Here the CDR3 DNA reads TGCAGCGTCCGGACAGGGGGGGACAATGAGCAGTTCTTC. Its protein product is CSVRTGGDNEQFF.

The chain joins TRBV4-1 to TRBJ2-3; TRBD1 agrees at 8 bases. This CDR3 is 17 amino acids long. Germline CDR1 is MGHRA and CDR2 is YSYEKL. V lost 4 bases, J lost 3 bases, and 12 bases stayed unmatched. The CDR3 DNA sequence: TGCGCCAGCAGCCTAAACCAGGGGGCGCTGATGACAGATACGCAGTATTTT. Protein product: CASSLNQGALMTDTQYF.

This clone was detected once. The chain uses TRBV7-6 and TRBJ2-5, with D tentatively TRBD2 (6 bases). CDR3 length: 12 amino acids. Trimming took 9 bases from V and 4 from J, leaving 12 bases between them. Germline values: CDR1 SGHVS, CDR2 FNYEAQ. Here the CDR3 reads CASRGLGETQYF. The DNA for the CDR3 is TGTGCCAGTCGGGGGTTGGGAGAGACCCAGTACTTC.

V gene TRBV9 combines with J gene TRBJ1-6; D uncertain. CDR3 length: 16 amino acids. Between the trimmed V and J ends, which lost 3 bases and 0 bases, there was a span of 10 bases. The germline V gene encodes CDR1 SGDLS and CDR2 YYNGEE. The CDR3 nucleotides are TGTGCCAGCAGCGCCCGACTGAGCTCCTATAATTCACCCCTCCACTTT. Translated, it gives CASSARLSSYNSPLHF.

This clone was seen once. The chain is built from TRBV14 and TRBJ1-2, with TRBD1 matching 8 bases. The germline CDR1 and CDR2 sequences are SGHDN and FVKESK. The trim removed 1 base at V and 5 bases at J, leaving 12 bases unmatched. The CDR3 runs 17 residues. In DNA, the CDR3 is TGTGCCAGCAGCCAAGGGACAGGGCCGCCGGGGGAATATGGCTACACCTTC. Protein sequence: CASSQGTGPPGEYGYTF.